What follows describes a single TCR beta chain. Produced via immunoSEQ multiplex PCR; TCRdb's table is partial and in-frame only. The sample has approximately 36,000 clones, around four fifths seen once. These data originate in a study of blood T cell repertoires in COVID-19. The V and J ends lost 0 bases and 8 bases respectively, with 17 bases between them. Germline CDR1 SGHNT, CDR2 YENEEA. The CDR3 covers 16 residues. The chain uses TRBV11-3 and TRBJ2-1; perhaps TRBD2 as D (5 bases). The clonotype comes from a man over 45 with active COVID-19. The specimen was peripheral blood. CDR3 DNA: TGTGCCAGCAGCTTAGATGGGAGAGTAGCTGGGGATGAGCAGTTCTTC. This codes for CASSLDGRVAGDEQFF.